The 22 T cell receptor beta chains in this list originate from one sample, sequenced in a study of post-analysis software for immune sequencing data. Sequencing libraries made from TCR beta cDNA carried unique molecular identifiers. TCRdb reprocessed the PCR reads via MiXCR and lists one record per CDR3 protein. This sample has fewer than 850,000 distinct CDR3 sequences; just under 30% occur once, and the top ten carry 0.55% to 0.65%. General study points: TRBV5-6, TRBV5-1 and TRBV20-1 belonged to a set of roughly five TRBV segments that were more frequent in patients than controls.

The antigens these receptors bind are not known. The sequenced material came from blood. The receptors here all came from a girl between 5 and 17 years old with multiple sclerosis.

This clonotype occurred a few times. This chain connects TRBV27 to TRBJ1-2, with D possibly TRBD1 on 6 matching bases. This CDR3 spans 15 amino acids. Germline assignment: CDR1 MNHEY and CDR2 SMNVEV (reference sequence). With 6 bases removed from V and 3 bases from J, the gap between germline ends came to 17 bases. The CDR3 sequence: CASRGARYRDYGYTF. CDR3 nucleotides: TGTGCCAGCAGGGGGGCGCGGTACAGGGACTATGGCTACACCTTC.

This clonotype turned up a few times. The chain has TRBV20-1 and TRBJ1-5; D gene ambiguous. Germline CDR1 DFQATT, CDR2 SNEGSKA (reference sequence). This CDR3 region has 13 residues. The ends were cut back, 6 bases at V and 1 base at J, with 10 bases in the middle. In DNA, the CDR3 is TGCAGTGCCACGGATCGGAGCAATCAGCCCCAGCATTTT. Protein product: CSATDRSNQPQHF.

The chain is built from TRBV28 and TRBJ1-1; 7 bases are shared with TRBD1. Germline trimming cut 5 bases from V and 4 bases from J; bases unmatched to any gene: 10. CDR3 size: 15 residues. Germline CDR1 reads MDHEN; CDR2 reads SYDVKM. CDR3 protein: CASSALSNRGTEAFF. The CDR3 DNA is TGTGCCAGCAGTGCACTCTCCAACAGGGGCACTGAAGCTTTCTTT.

The chain is built from TRBV7-2 and TRBJ2-5; 9 bases fit TRBD2. The DNA end is a closer match to TRBJ2-7, so the J assignment may be wrong. CDR3 length: 16 residues. Germline lookup yields CDR1 SGHTA and CDR2 FQGNSA. The DNA of the CDR3 is TGTGCCAGCAGCTTAGGAGGCGGGAGGGCCGCCGACGAGCAGTACTTC. Its protein product is CASSLGGGRAADEQYF.

J is TRBJ1-4 and V is TRBV12-3 or TRBV12-4, with D uncertain. Trimming pared 6 bases from V and 7 bases from J, leaving 9 bases between. The CDR3 covers 12 residues. In DNA form, the CDR3 reads TGTGCCAGCAGCACCCCCCCTGAAAAACTGTTTTTT. It is translated as CASSTPPEKLFF.

This clonotype was found a few times. At one end, the junction sequence differs from germline, possibly due to a read error. The chain couples TRBV3-1 to TRBJ2-7; 9 positions agree with TRBD2. The CDR3 totals 14 residues. Germline assignment: CDR1 LGHDT and CDR2 YNNKEL (reference sequence). The CDR3 here is CASSQGLANYGQYF. The DNA for the CDR3 is TGTGCCAGCAGCCAGGGACTAGCAAACTACGGGCAGTACTTC.

The chain uses TRBV29-1 and TRBJ2-4, with 7 bases that match TRBD1. The CDR3 is 13 amino acids. CDR1 SQVTM and CDR2 ANQGSEA come from the germline V gene. The trim removed 6 bases at V and 3 bases at J, leaving 5 bases unmatched. For the CDR3, the DNA is TGCAGCGTCACTTGGGACAGCAAAAACATTCAGTACTTC. This gives the protein CSVTWDSKNIQYF.

This clonotype was picked up many times. The gene calls are TRBV6-4 and TRBJ2-1; no clear D. Germline-derived CDR1 and CDR2 are MRHNA and SNTAGT. The CDR3 loop spans 15 amino acids. V was shortened by 4 bases and J by 5 bases, with 15 bases between the two germline ends. The CDR3 protein is CASSVGDLGHNEQFF. CDR3 sequence (DNA): TGTGCCAGCAGTGTCGGTGATTTAGGTCACAATGAGCAGTTCTTC.

This clonotype was detected many times. The J gene is TRBJ2-7, the V gene TRBV7-9, with a tentative D call TRBD2 (6 bases). The CDR3 covers 13 residues. V gave up 0 bases and J gave up 3 bases, with 6 bases separating them. The V gene's germline CDR1 is SEHNR and CDR2 FQNEAQ (reference sequence). The CDR3 nucleotides read TGTGCCAGCAGCTTAGCGGGAGGCTACGAGCAGTACTTC. This encodes CASSLAGGYEQYF.

About this clonotype: It may be a read error: a sequence one base away is much more abundant. CDR3 amino acids: CASSEGLQETQFF. CDR3 coding DNA: TGCGCCAGCAGTGAGGGACTTCAAGAGACCCAGTTCTTC. The V call is TRBV10-2, the J call TRBJ2-1, with D perhaps matching TRBD2 (5 bases). This CDR3 comprises 13 residues. The V gene's germline CDR1 is WSHSY and CDR2 SAAADI. The ends were cut back, 2 bases at V and 13 bases at J, with 15 bases in the middle.

The CDR3 bases are TGTGCCAGCAGTTACGGAGCGGGAAACATTCAGTACTTC. It encodes CASSYGAGNIQYF. This chain uses TRBV6-2 or TRBV6-3 with TRBJ2-4, with D perhaps matching TRBD2 (6 bases). CDR3 length: 13 amino acids. Germline V gene lookup returns CDR1 MNHEY and CDR2 SVGEGT. Trimming shortened V by 2 bases and J by 6 bases, and 8 bases separated the two germline ends.

The chain carries TRBV9 and TRBJ2-2; D may be TRBD1 or TRBD2 (5 bases each). This CDR3 is built from 14 residues. Germline values: CDR1 SGDLS, CDR2 YYNGEE. The V and J ends lost 4 bases and 6 bases respectively, with 13 bases between them. In nucleotides, the CDR3 is TGTGCCAGCAGCCTCCTGGGGGTGCCCGGGGAGCTGTTTTTT. Translation gives CASSLLGVPGELFF.

This clonotype appeared a few times. The V and J genes are TRBV10-3 and TRBJ2-7; D is undetermined. The germline V and J ends were trimmed by 2 bases and 0 bases, with 2 bases remaining between them. Germline V gene lookup returns CDR1 ENHRY and CDR2 SYGVKD. CDR3 length: 12 amino acids. CDR3 loop: CAISEPSYEQYF. CDR3 nucleotides: TGTGCCATCAGTGAGCCCTCCTACGAGCAGTACTTC.

The chain combines TRBV9 with TRBJ2-2, with TRBD1 matching over 7 bases. This CDR3 has 17 amino acids. The trim removed 4 bases at V and 6 bases at J, leaving 15 bases unmatched. Germline V CDR1 and CDR2: SGDLS, YYNGEE. The CDR3, as DNA: TGTGCCAGCAGCCCAGACAGGGCGCCTCGGAGGTCCGGGGAGCTGTTTTTT. Its protein is CASSPDRAPRRSGELFF. The variable domain in full, completed from reference TRBV9 and TRBJ2-2, reads DSGVTQTPKHLITATGQRVTLRCSPRSGDLSVYWYQQSLDQGLQFLIQYYNGEERAKGNILERFSAQQFPDLHSELNLSSLELGDSALYFCASSPDRAPRRSGELFFGEGSRLTVL.

A few counts support this clonotype. CDR3 sequence (DNA): TGTGCCAGCAGTTTACAGAGTGAGCAGTTCTTC. Encoded protein: CASSLQSEQFF. J is TRBJ2-1 and V is TRBV28; D is uncertain. The CDR3 extends over 11 amino acids. V lost 2 bases to trimming and J lost 9 bases, with 5 bases between them. CDR1 is MDHEN, CDR2 SYDVKM, per germline.

This clonotype was seen a handful of times. The chain employs TRBV7-2 and TRBJ2-3, with 11 nucleotides matching TRBD2. Germline V gene sequence: CDR1 SGHTA, CDR2 FQGNSA. V was pared by 1 base and J by 7 bases, with 7 bases of the junction left unmatched. The CDR3 is 16 amino acids. The CDR3 nucleotides read TGTGCCAGCAGCTTAGGGGGTAGCGGGGGGGCGAATACGCAGTATTTT. Translating it yields CASSLGGSGGANTQYF.

The rearrangement links TRBV6-2 or TRBV6-3 to TRBJ1-2, with TRBD1 identical over 9 bases. CDR3 length: 13 amino acids. From germline, CDR1 is MNHEY and CDR2 SVGEGT. Unmatched junction bases numbered 7, after V lost 5 bases and J lost 9 bases. CDR3 sequence reads: CASSQTGTGSYTF. CDR3 coding DNA: TGTGCCAGCAGTCAAACCGGGACAGGGAGCTACACCTTC.

With regard to this clonotype: A much bigger clone sits one base away, suggesting this may be a read error. The V call is TRBV12-3 or TRBV12-4, the J call TRBJ2-6; no firm D call. The CDR3 length is 15 residues. The CDR3 loop is CVSSPGSSGANVLTF. CDR3 DNA sequence: TGTGTCAGCAGCCCCGGCTCCTCTGGGGCCAACGTCCTGACTTTC.

Of note for this clonotype: One end of the junction does not line up with germline, which may come from a read error. The genes are TRBV7-2 and TRBJ1-5, with D unclear. The CDR3 is made up of 15 amino acids. Per germline, CDR1 SGHTA and CDR2 FQGNSA. CDR3 bases: TGTGCCAGCAGCTTAGCGGCGAATAGCGATCAGCCCCAGCATTTT. Translated, it gives CASSLAANSDQPQHF.

This clonotype appeared a few times. The rearrangement links TRBV7-2 to TRBJ2-7; a weak D match, TRBD2 (6 bases). Germline assignment: CDR1 SGHTA and CDR2 FQGNSA. The CDR3 extends over 15 amino acids. V lost 6 bases and J 0 bases, leaving 15 bases between the germline ends. The CDR3 here is CASSVAGPTSYEQYF. Written as DNA, the CDR3 is TGTGCCAGCAGTGTGGCGGGACCTACCTCCTACGAGCAGTACTTC.

The rearrangement links TRBV7-2 to TRBJ1-2; TRBD1 is a possible D gene (5 bases). Trimming shortened V by 6 bases and J by 8 bases, and 22 bases separated the two germline ends. The CDR3 covers 15 residues. CDR1 is SGHTA, CDR2 FQGNSA, per germline. The CDR3, as DNA: TGTGCCAGCAGTTTGGCACAGGCTATTATGGGGGGCTACACCTTC. Its protein is CASSLAQAIMGGYTF.

The table lists this clonotype with many counts. The chain links TRBV6-1 to TRBJ2-1, with 10 bases matching TRBD1. In germline, CDR1 is MNHNS, CDR2 SASEGT. The CDR3 has 17 residues. Trimming at V came to 6 bases and at J to 7 bases, leaving 15 bases not matched to a gene. CDR3 sequence: CASRPGQGGFFMNEQFF. In DNA, the CDR3 is TGTGCCAGCAGACCCGGACAGGGGGGATTTTTTATGAATGAGCAGTTCTTC.